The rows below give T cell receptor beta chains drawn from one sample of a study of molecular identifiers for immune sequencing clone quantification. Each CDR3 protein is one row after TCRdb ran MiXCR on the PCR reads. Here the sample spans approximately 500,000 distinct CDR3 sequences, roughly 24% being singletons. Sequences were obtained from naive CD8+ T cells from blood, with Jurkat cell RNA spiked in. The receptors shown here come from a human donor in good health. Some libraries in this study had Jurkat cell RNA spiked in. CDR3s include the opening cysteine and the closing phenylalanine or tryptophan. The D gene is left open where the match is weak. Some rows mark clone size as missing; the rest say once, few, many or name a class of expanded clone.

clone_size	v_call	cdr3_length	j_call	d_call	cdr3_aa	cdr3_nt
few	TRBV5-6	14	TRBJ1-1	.	CASSLEWGRTEAFF	TGTGCCAGCAGCTTGGAATGGGGACGGACTGAAGCTTTCTTT
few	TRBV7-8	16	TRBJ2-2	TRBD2	CASSSGLAGVVGELFF	TGTGCCAGCAGCTCCGGACTAGCGGGAGTTGTCGGGGAGCTGTTTTTT
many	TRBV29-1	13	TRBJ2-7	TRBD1	CSVEGTGTYEQYF	TGCAGCGTTGAAGGGACAGGGACCTACGAGCAGTACTTC
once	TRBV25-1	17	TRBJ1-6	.	CASSENEDFSYNSPLHF	TGTGCCAGCAGTGAAAATGAGGACTTCTCCTATAATTCACCCCTCCACTTT
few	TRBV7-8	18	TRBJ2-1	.	CASSLGPTLRPSQDEQFF	TGTGCCAGCAGCTTAGGCCCGACCCTGCGGCCTTCGCAAGATGAGCAGTTCTTC
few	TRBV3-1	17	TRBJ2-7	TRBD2	CASSPDPAGGLSYEQYF	TGTGCCAGCAGCCCCGACCCAGCGGGGGGCCTCTCCTACGAGCAGTACTTC
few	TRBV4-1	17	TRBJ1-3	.	CASSQDQLPSPGNTIYF	TGCGCCAGCAGCCAAGACCAGCTCCCCTCACCTGGAAACACCATATATTTT
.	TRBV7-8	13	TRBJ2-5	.	CASSLVRAKPQYF	TGTGCCAGCAGCTTAGTCCGGGCGAAGCCCCAGTACTTC
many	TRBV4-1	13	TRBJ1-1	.	CASSQAAPSEAFF	TGCGCCAGCAGCCAAGCGGCACCAAGTGAAGCTTTCTTT
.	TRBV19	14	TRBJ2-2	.	CASSMGLYTGELFF	TGTGCCAGTAGTATGGGACTCTACACCGGGGAGCTGTTTTTT
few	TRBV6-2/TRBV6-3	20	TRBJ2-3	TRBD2	CASRSTTGTSGATLDNTQYF	TGTGCCAGCAGATCTACCACCGGGACTAGCGGGGCCACCCTCGATAATACGCAGTATTTT
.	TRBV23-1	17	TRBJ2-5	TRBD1	CASSQGPDRGPQETQYF	TGCGCCAGCAGTCAAGGACCGGACAGGGGGCCCCAAGAGACCCAGTACTTC
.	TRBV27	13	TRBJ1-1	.	CASSLRSHAEVFF	TGTGCCAGCAGTTTAAGGTCCCACGCTGAAGTTTTCTTT
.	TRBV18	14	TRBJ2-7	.	CASSPEGPTYEQYF	TGTGCCAGCTCACCAGAGGGACCGACCTACGAGCAGTACTTC
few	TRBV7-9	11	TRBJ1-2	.	CASSLAPGYTF	TGTGCCAGCAGCTTAGCGCCTGGCTACACCTTC
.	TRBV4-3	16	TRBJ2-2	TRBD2	CASSQEGGSRSGELFF	TGCGCCAGCAGCCAAGAGGGAGGGAGCCGATCCGGGGAGCTGTTTTTT
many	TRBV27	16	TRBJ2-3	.	CASTRGSDSSTDTQYF	TGTGCCAGCACCAGAGGTTCGGACAGTAGCACAGATACGCAGTATTTT
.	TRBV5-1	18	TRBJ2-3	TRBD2	CASSLRTSGGLDTDTQYF	TGCGCCAGCAGCTTACGTACTAGCGGGGGGCTCGACACAGATACGCAGTATTTT
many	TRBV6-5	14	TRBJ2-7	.	CASSTAGYSYEQYF	TGTGCCAGCAGCACCGCAGGGTACTCCTACGAGCAGTACTTC
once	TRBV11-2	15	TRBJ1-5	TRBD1	CASSSGQYSNPPQHF	TGTGCCAGCAGCTCGGGACAGTATAGCAATCCGCCCCAGCATTTT
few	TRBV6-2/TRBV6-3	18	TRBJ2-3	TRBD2	CASSYSPTSGGPTDTQYF	TGTGCCAGCAGTTACTCGCCAACTAGCGGGGGCCCGACAGATACGCAGTATTTT
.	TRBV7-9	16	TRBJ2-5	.	CASSLGPGGNQETQYF	TGTGCCAGCAGCTTAGGTCCAGGGGGGAACCAAGAGACCCAGTACTTC
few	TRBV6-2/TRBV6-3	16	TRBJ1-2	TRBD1	CASSYHTWTGQDGYTF	TGTGCCAGCAGTTACCATACTTGGACAGGGCAGGATGGCTACACCTTC
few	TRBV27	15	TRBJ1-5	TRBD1	CASSRRQGSNQPQHF	TGTGCCAGCAGTAGAAGACAGGGGTCGAATCAGCCCCAGCATTTT
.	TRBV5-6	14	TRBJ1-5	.	CASSFFRGNQPQHF	TGTGCCAGCAGCTTTTTTAGGGGAAATCAGCCCCAGCATTTT
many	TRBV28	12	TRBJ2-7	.	CASSMGTYEQYF	TGTGCCAGCAGTATGGGAACCTACGAGCAGTACTTC
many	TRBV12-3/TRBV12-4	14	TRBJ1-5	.	CASTTEDRNQPQHF	TGTGCCAGCACCACTGAGGACAGAAATCAGCCCCAGCATTTT
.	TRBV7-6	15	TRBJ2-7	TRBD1	CASSSGQGATLEQYF	TGTGCCAGCAGCTCAGGACAGGGGGCGACTTTGGAGCAGTACTTC
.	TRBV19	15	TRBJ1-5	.	CATRDILYSNQPQHF	TGTGCCACCCGGGACATTCTGTATAGCAATCAGCCCCAGCATTTT
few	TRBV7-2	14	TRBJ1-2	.	CASSLWPGNYGYTF	TGTGCCAGCAGCTTATGGCCAGGGAACTATGGCTACACCTTC
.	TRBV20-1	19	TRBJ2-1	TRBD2	CSALRRTSGAMGNTDEQFF	TGCAGTGCCCTCCGCCGGACTAGCGGGGCTATGGGGAATACAGATGAGCAGTTCTTC
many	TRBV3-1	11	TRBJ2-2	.	CASTYTGELFF	TGTGCCAGCACCTACACCGGGGAGCTGTTTTTT
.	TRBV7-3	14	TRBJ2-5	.	CASSLGTLQETQYF	TGTGCCAGCAGCTTAGGGACACTCCAAGAGACCCAGTACTTC
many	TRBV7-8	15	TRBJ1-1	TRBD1	CASSLWVTGGTEAFF	TGTGCCAGCAGCTTATGGGTGACAGGGGGCACTGAAGCTTTCTTT
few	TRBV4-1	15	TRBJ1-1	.	CASSQGAAMNTEAFF	TGCGCCAGCAGCCAAGGGGCGGCCATGAACACTGAAGCTTTCTTT
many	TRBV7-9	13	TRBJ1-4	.	CASSSYTDEKLFF	TGTGCCAGCAGCTCCTACACCGATGAAAAACTGTTTTTT
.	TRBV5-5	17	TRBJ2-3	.	CASSRDSGTVFSDTQYF	TGTGCCAGCAGCCGCGATTCCGGGACTGTCTTTTCAGATACGCAGTATTTT
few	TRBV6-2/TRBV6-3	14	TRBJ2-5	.	CASSTPGGQETQYF	TGTGCCAGCAGTACCCCGGGGGGCCAGGAGACCCAGTACTTC
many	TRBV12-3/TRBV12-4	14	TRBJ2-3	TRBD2	CASSLLASSDTQYF	TGTGCCAGCAGCCTACTAGCGAGCTCAGATACGCAGTATTTT
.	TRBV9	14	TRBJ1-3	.	CAGSGRNSGNTIYF	TGTGCCGGCAGCGGCAGGAACTCTGGAAACACCATATATTTT
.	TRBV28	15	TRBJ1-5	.	CASIWGGVSNQPQHF	TGTGCCAGCATTTGGGGAGGAGTAAGCAATCAGCCCCAGCATTTT
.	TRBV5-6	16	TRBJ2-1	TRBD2	CASSFTGGGSYNEQFF	TGTGCCAGCAGCTTTACGGGAGGGGGCTCCTACAATGAGCAGTTCTTC
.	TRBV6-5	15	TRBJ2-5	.	CASSYGGLNQETQYF	TGTGCCAGCAGTTATGGAGGGTTAAACCAAGAGACCCAGTACTTC